These T cell receptor beta chains were read from a single sample in a study of spatial heterogeneity in lung cancer. TCRdb called the 5' RACE reads again in MiXCR, with one record for every CDR3 protein. The sample has 2,000 to 2,500 distinct CDR3 sequences, 7% to 8.5% seen once. The starting material was lung tumor tissue, obtained at surgery. These receptors came from a male donor with early-stage non-small cell lung cancer. The CDR3 runs from the conserved cysteine through the conserved F or W. The D gene is left open where the match is weak. Not every row has a clone size; where given, it reads once, few, many or a size class.

j_call | v_call | d_call | clone_size | cdr3_nt | cdr3_aa
TRBJ1-1 | TRBV7-8 | TRBD1 | medium-sized | TGTGCCAGCGGCAGACAGGGGGGAACTGAAGCTTTCTTT | CASGRQGGTEAFF
TRBJ2-5 | TRBV10-3 | TRBD1 | medium-sized | TGTGCCATCAGCCAGGGACAGCACCAAGAGACCCAGTACTTC | CAISQGQHQETQYF
TRBJ2-1 | TRBV19 | TRBD2 | medium-sized | TGTGCCAGTAGTACCCTTCCGGGACTAGCGGGGGGGGAGCAGTTCTTC | CASSTLPGLAGGEQFF
TRBJ2-7 | TRBV28 | - | medium-sized | TGTGCCAGCAAGCTGACGGGAGTCAACGAGCAGTACTTC | CASKLTGVNEQYF
TRBJ1-2 | TRBV4-3 | - | medium-sized | TGCGCCAGCAGCCAAGATGCGTCAAGGCTATATGGCTACACCTTC | CASSQDASRLYGYTF
TRBJ2-1 | TRBV20-1 | TRBD2 | medium-sized | TGCAGTGCTAGAGCCAGCGGGGGGGCTGAGCAGTTCTTC | CSARASGGAEQFF
TRBJ1-5 | TRBV7-2 | - | large | TGTGCCAGCAGCCACGACAGTAGCAATCAGCCCCAGCATTTT | CASSHDSSNQPQHF
TRBJ2-1 | TRBV2 | - | medium-sized | TGTGCCAGCATGGGATTTGGCCAAAGCTCCTACAATGAGCAGTTCTTC | CASMGFGQSSYNEQFF
TRBJ2-1 | TRBV27 | TRBD2 | medium-sized | TGTGCCAGCAGTTTAGGGCTAGTAGCGGGGGGGACTATTAGGAATGAGCAGTTCTTC | CASSLGLVAGGTIRNEQFF
TRBJ2-3 | TRBV7-9 | - | medium-sized | TGTGCCAGCAGCCATCAAGTTGTGGGCAGCACAGATACGCAGTATTTT | CASSHQVVGSTDTQYF
TRBJ2-7 | TRBV4-3 | - | medium-sized | TGCGCCAGCAGCACGTCGGACAGCAGCTCCTACGAGCAGTACTTC | CASSTSDSSSYEQYF
TRBJ2-1 | TRBV5-1 | - | - | TGCGCCAGCAGCTTGATAAGGTCGGGGGCCAATGAGCAGTTCTTC | CASSLIRSGANEQFF
TRBJ2-3 | TRBV6-6 | - | many | TGTGCCAGCAGTTACTCGACTGGGATTACACCCACAGATACGCAGTATTTT | CASSYSTGITPTDTQYF
TRBJ2-3 | TRBV7-2 | - | medium-sized | TGTGCCAGCAGCACACAGGGATTCTCAGATACGCAGTATTTT | CASSTQGFSDTQYF
TRBJ2-7 | TRBV15 | TRBD2 | many | TGTGCCACCAGCAGAGAAAGGACTAGCGGGGGGTCCCCATCGTACGAAGAGCAGTACTTC | CATSRERTSGGSPSYEEQYF
TRBJ2-2 | TRBV6-2/TRBV6-3 | - | large | TGTGCCAGCAGCTTGGGACATTGGTCCGGGGAGCTGTTTTTT | CASSLGHWSGELFF
TRBJ1-1 | TRBV7-2 | TRBD1 | medium-sized | TGTGCCAGCAGCTCACGACAGGGGCTGAGGACTGAAGCTTTCTTT | CASSSRQGLRTEAFF
TRBJ2-7 | TRBV6-5 | TRBD1 | medium-sized | TGTGCCAGCAGTTACCTGGACAGGCTTGACGAGCAGTACTTC | CASSYLDRLDEQYF
TRBJ1-5 | TRBV6-2/TRBV6-3 | - | medium-sized | TGTGCCAGCAGCAGACAAGCAGATAGCAATCAGCCCCAGCATTTT | CASSRQADSNQPQHF
TRBJ1-4 | TRBV3-1 | - | - | TGTGCCAGCAGCCAAGAGATAACAGGGTCGAGGGAAAAACTGTTTTTT | CASSQEITGSREKLFF
TRBJ2-7 | TRBV7-8 | - | medium-sized | TGTGCCAGCAGCTTAGGACCCCACTCCTACGAGCAGTACTTC | CASSLGPHSYEQYF
TRBJ1-5 | TRBV19 | - | large | TGTGCCGCAAGACAGGCTAATCAGCCCCAGCATTTT | CAARQANQPQHF
TRBJ2-6 | TRBV7-9 | TRBD1 | medium-sized | TGTGCCAGCATGGGACAGGGGGTTCCTGGGGCCAACGTCCTGACTTTC | CASMGQGVPGANVLTF
TRBJ2-2 | TRBV4-2 | - | medium-sized | TGTGCCAGCAGCCAAGATTTCACGGTGGGAAACACCGGGGAGCTGTTTTTT | CASSQDFTVGNTGELFF
TRBJ1-5 | TRBV28 | - | medium-sized | TGTGCCAGCAGTTTAGGGGACCAAGGGAGCAATCAGCCCCAGCATTTT | CASSLGDQGSNQPQHF
TRBJ2-5 | TRBV9 | - | medium-sized | TGTGCCAGCAGCACCAGACAGGTTGGAGAGACCCAGTACTTC | CASSTRQVGETQYF
TRBJ2-7 | TRBV20-1 | - | medium-sized | TGCAGTGCTCCCGGAATGTCCGACTACGAGCAGTACTTC | CSAPGMSDYEQYF
TRBJ2-2 | TRBV9 | - | large | TGTGCCAGCAGCGTAGAGGGGTTGAACACCGGGGAGCTGTTTTTT | CASSVEGLNTGELFF
TRBJ2-3 | TRBV5-1 | TRBD2 | many | TGCGCCAGCAGCCTGGGTGCGGGGGGGGGCACAGATACGCAGTATTTT | CASSLGAGGGTDTQYF
TRBJ1-4 | TRBV7-9 | - | medium-sized | TGTGCCAGCAGCTTAGAGACAGTAAATGAAAAACTGTTTTTT | CASSLETVNEKLFF
TRBJ1-1 | TRBV7-8 | - | medium-sized | TGTGCCAGCAGCTTAGACCGCACTGAAGCTTTCTTT | CASSLDRTEAFF
TRBJ2-5 | TRBV6-2/TRBV6-3 | - | many | TGTGCCAGCTCGCCCGGGCCTCAATCAGGTTACCAAGAGACCCAGTACTTC | CASSPGPQSGYQETQYF
TRBJ2-3 | TRBV2 | - | - | TGTGCCAGCAGTCAGGGGACGTCTAGCACAGATACGCAGTATTTT | CASSQGTSSTDTQYF
TRBJ2-3 | TRBV5-1 | - | medium-sized | TGCGCCAGCAGCTTACAGGACGGTTACACAGATACGCAGTATTTT | CASSLQDGYTDTQYF
TRBJ2-2 | TRBV11-1 | - | medium-sized | TGTGCCAGCAGCTCCCACGCCGGACAGAAACTTAACACCGGGGAGCTGTTTTTT | CASSSHAGQKLNTGELFF
TRBJ2-5 | TRBV20-1 | TRBD2 | medium-sized | TGCAGTGCTCCTATAGCGGGGGGTGGGGAGACCCAGTACTTC | CSAPIAGGGETQYF
TRBJ1-4 | TRBV5-1 | - | medium-sized | TGCGCCAGTAACAGGGTCCGTGGTGAAAAACTGTTTTTT | CASNRVRGEKLFF
TRBJ1-4 | TRBV6-2/TRBV6-3 | TRBD1 | - | TGTGCCAGCAAGCGAGGGACAGGGGAAGAAAAACTGTTTTTT | CASKRGTGEEKLFF
TRBJ2-2 | TRBV5-1 | TRBD1 | many | TGCGCCAGCAGGAGGACAGGGGGGTTCACCGGGGAGCTGTTTTTT | CASRRTGGFTGELFF
TRBJ2-7 | TRBV7-9 | - | medium-sized | TGTGCCAGCAGCTTCTTTGGCTCCTACGAGCAGTACTTC | CASSFFGSYEQYF
TRBJ2-7 | TRBV20-1 | - | many | TGCAGTGCTAGCCCCCAGATCTACGAGCAGTACTTC | CSASPQIYEQYF
TRBJ2-1 | TRBV18 | TRBD1 | medium-sized | TGTGCCAGCTCACTTTTACAGGGGTACAATGAGCAGTTCTTC | CASSLLQGYNEQFF
TRBJ2-2 | TRBV6-1 | - | few | TGTGCCAGCAGTGGTGGGGACCCGCGAGGAGACACCGGGGAGCTGTTTTTT | CASSGGDPRGDTGELFF
TRBJ2-3 | TRBV5-6 | TRBD2 | medium-sized | TGTGCCAGCAGCTTGTTGTGGTTTAGCGGGGAGCCAGATACGCAGTATTTT | CASSLLWFSGEPDTQYF